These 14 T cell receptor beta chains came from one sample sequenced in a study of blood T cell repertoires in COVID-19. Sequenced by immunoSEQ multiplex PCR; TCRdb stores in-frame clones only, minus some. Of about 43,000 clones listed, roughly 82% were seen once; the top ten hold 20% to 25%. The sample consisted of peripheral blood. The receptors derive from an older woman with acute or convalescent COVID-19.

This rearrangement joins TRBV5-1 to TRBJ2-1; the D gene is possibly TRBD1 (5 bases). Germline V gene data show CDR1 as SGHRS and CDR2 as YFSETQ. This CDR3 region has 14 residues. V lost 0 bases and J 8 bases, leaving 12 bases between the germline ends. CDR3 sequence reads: CASSLDATAYEQFF. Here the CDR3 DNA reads TGCGCCAGCAGCTTGGATGCGACAGCCTATGAGCAGTTCTTC.

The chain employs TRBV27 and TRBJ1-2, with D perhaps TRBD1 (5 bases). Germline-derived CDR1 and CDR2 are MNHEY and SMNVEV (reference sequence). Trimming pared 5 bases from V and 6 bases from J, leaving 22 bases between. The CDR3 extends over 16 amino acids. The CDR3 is CASSKANIRVLNGYTF. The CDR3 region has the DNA TGTGCCAGCAGTAAAGCAAATATCAGGGTTTTGAATGGCTACACCTTC.

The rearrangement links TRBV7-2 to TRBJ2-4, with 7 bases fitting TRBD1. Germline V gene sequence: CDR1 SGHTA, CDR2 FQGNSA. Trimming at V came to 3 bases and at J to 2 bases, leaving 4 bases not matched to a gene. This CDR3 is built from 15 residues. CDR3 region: CASSFYRGTKNIQYF. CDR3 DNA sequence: TGTGCCAGCAGCTTTTACAGGGGAACCAAAAACATTCAGTACTTC.

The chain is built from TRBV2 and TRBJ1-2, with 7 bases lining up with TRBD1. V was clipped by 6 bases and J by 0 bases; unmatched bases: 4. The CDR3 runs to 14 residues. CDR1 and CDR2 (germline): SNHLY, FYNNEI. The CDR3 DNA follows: TGTGCCAGCAGAGGTGGGACAGCTAACTATGGCTACACCTTC. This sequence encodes CASRGGTANYGYTF.

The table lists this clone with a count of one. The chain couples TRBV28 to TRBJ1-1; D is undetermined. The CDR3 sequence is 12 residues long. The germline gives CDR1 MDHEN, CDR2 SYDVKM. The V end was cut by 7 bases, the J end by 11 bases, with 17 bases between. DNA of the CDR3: TGTGCCAGCACCTACGGTCGGGGAGATGCTTTCTTT. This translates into CASTYGRGDAFF.

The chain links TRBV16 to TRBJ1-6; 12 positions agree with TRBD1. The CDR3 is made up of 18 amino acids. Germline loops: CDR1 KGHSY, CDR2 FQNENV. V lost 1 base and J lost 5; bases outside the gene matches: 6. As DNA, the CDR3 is TGTGCCAGCAGCCAATGGGGACAGGGGGCTTATAATAATTCACCCCTCCACTTT. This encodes CASSQWGQGAYNNSPLHF.

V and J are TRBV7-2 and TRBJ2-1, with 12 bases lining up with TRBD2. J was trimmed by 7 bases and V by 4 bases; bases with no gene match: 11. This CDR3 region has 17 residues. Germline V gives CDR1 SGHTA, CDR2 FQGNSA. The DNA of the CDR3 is TGTGCCAGCAGCTCCAGGGTGCCAGGACTAGCGGGGAATGAGCAGTTCTTC. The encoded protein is CASSSRVPGLAGNEQFF.

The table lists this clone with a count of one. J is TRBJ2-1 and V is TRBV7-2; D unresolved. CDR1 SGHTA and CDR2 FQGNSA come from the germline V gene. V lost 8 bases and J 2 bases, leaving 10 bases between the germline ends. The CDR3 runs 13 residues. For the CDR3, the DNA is TGTGCCAGCGGCAAGTTTACCTACAATGAGCAGTTCTTC. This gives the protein CASGKFTYNEQFF.

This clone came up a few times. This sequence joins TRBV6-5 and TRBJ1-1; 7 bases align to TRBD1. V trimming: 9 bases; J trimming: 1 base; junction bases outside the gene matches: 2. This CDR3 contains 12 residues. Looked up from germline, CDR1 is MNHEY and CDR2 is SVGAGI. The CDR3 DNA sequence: TGTGCCAGTAGACAGGGGAACACTGAAGCTTTCTTT. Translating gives CASRQGNTEAFF.

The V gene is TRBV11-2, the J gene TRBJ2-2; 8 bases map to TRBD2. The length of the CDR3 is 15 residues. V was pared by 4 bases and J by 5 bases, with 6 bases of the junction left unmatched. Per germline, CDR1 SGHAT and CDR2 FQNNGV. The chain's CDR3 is CASSSGGGRTGELFF. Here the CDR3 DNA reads TGTGCCAGCAGCTCCGGCGGGGGGAGAACCGGGGAGCTGTTTTTT.

CDR3 bases: TGTGCCACCATAAAGTTAGGGGGCAGGAACGAGCAGTACTTC. As protein: CATIKLGGRNEQYF. The chain has TRBV6-5 and TRBJ2-7; 7 positions match TRBD1. V shed 10 bases, J shed 5 bases, and the junction held 14 bases outside the gene matches. The CDR3 extends over 14 amino acids. Germline V gene sequence: CDR1 MNHEY, CDR2 SVGAGI.

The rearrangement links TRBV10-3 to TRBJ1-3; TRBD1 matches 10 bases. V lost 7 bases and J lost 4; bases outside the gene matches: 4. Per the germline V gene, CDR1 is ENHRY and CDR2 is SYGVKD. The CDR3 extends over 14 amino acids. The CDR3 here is CAIMGQGRGNTIYF. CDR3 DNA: TGTGCCATCATGGGACAGGGGCGAGGAAACACCATATATTTT.

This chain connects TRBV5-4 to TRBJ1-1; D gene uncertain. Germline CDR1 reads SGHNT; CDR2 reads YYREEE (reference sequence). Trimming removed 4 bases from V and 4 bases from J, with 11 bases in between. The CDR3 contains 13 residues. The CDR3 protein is CASSPTRLTEAFF. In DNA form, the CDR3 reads TGTGCCAGCAGCCCGACTCGCCTCACTGAAGCTTTCTTT.

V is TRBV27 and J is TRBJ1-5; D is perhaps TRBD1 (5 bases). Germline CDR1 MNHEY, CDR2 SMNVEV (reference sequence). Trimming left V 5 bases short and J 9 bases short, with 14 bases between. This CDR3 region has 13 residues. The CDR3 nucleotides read TGTGCCAGCAGTCGGGGGACGAATTGGCCCCAGCATTTT. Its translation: CASSRGTNWPQHF.